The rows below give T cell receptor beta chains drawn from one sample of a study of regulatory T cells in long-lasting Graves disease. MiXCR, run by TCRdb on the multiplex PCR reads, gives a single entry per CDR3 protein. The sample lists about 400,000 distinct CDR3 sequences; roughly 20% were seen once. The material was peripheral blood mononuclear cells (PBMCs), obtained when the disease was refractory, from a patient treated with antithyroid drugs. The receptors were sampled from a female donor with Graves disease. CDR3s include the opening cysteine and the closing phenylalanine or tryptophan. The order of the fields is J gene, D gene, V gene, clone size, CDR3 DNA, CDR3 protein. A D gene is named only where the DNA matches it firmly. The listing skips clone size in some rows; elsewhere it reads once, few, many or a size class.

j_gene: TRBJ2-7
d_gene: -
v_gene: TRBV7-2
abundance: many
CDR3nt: TGTGCCAGCAGCTTAGTAAAAGAGCAGTACTTC
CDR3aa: CASSLVKEQYF

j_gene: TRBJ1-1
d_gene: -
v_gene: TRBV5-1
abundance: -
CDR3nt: TGCGCCAGCAGCCCAGATGGGGTGGTCAGCGACACTGAAGCTTTCTTT
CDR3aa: CASSPDGVVSDTEAFF

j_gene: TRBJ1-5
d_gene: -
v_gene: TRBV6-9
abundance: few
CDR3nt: TGTGCCAGCAGTTATCTGGGGGTATCCAATCAGCCCCAGCATTTT
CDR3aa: CASSYLGVSNQPQHF

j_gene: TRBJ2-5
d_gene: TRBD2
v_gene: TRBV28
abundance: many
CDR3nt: TGTGCCAGCTCCTTTGTAGCGGGGGAGGAGACCCAGTACTTC
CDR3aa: CASSFVAGEETQYF

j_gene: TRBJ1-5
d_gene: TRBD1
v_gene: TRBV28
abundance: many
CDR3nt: TGTGCCAGCAGTACTTACAGGGGTACTCAGCCCCAGCATTTT
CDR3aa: CASSTYRGTQPQHF

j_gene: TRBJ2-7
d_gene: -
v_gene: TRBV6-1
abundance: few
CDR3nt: TGTGCCAGCATATCCGGAGTAGGGGCTAGGTACGAGCAGTACTTC
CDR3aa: CASISGVGARYEQYF

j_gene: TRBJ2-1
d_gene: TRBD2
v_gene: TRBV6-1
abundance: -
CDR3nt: TGTGCCAGCAGTCGGCGGGGGGGGGGCTGGGACAATGAGCAGTTCTTC
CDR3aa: CASSRRGGGWDNEQFF

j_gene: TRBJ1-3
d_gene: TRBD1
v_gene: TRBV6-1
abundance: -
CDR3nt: TGTGCCACCGGATCCAGGGGGATGGTCTCTGGAAACACCATATATTTT
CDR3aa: CATGSRGMVSGNTIYF

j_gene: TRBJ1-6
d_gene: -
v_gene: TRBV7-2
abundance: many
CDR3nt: TGTGCCAGCAGCTTAGAAGCAGGGGTAGGGTCACCCCTCCACTTT
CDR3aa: CASSLEAGVGSPLHF

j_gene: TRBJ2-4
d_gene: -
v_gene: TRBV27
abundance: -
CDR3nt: TGTGCCAGCAGTCCGACCGGGCCGGGGGATCAGTACTTC
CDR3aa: CASSPTGPGDQYF

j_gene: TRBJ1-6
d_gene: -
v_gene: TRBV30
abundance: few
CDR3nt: TGTGCCTACCAATCGACGGGACAACATTCACCCCTCCACTTT
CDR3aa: CAYQSTGQHSPLHF

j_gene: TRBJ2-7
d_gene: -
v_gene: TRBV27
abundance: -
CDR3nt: TGTGCCAGCGGCACCTGGGGGCAGGGAGCCTACGAGCAGTACTTC
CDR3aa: CASGTWGQGAYEQYF

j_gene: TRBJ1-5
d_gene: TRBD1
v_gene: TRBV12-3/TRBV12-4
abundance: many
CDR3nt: TGTGCCAGCACCCAGGGGGGTCAGCCCCAGCATTTT
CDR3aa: CASTQGGQPQHF

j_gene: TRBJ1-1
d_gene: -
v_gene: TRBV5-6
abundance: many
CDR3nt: TGTGCCAGCAGCTTAAGGCTGGGCACTGAAGCTTTCTTT
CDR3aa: CASSLRLGTEAFF

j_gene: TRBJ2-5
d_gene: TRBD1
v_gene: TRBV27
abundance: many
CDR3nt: TGTGCCAGCAGTCCCGGACAGGGGGCGAAGACCCAGTACTTC
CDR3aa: CASSPGQGAKTQYF

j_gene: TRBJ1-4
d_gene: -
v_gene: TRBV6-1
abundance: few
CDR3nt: TGTGCCAGCAGGTCCCCGACTCAAGGTGGTGAAAAACTGTTTTTT
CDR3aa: CASRSPTQGGEKLFF

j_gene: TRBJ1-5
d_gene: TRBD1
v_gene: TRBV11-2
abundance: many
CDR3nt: TGTGCCAGCAGCTTGACAGGGGGTACTAATCAGCCCCAGCATTTT
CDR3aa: CASSLTGGTNQPQHF

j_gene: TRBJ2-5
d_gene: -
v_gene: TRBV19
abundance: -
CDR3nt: TGTGCCAGTAGTAGGACCGTGGGGGATCTAGAGACCCAGTACTTC
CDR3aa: CASSRTVGDLETQYF

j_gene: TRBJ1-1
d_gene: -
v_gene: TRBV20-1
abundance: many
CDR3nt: TGCAGTGCTAGAAACCTTGGTGGTACTGAAGCTTTCTTT
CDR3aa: CSARNLGGTEAFF

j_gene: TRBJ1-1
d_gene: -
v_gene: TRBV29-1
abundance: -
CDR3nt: TGCAGCGTTGATAATCGGCCAGAGAACACTGAAGCTTTCTTT
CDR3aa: CSVDNRPENTEAFF

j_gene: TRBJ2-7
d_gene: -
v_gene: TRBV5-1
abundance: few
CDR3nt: TGCGCCAGCAGCTTGGCAGGCCCTAGCGTCTCCTACGAGCAGTACTTC
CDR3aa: CASSLAGPSVSYEQYF

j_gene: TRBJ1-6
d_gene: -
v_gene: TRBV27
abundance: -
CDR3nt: TGTGCCAGCCCGTGGGAGGGTCAGAACCTCCACTTT
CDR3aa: CASPWEGQNLHF

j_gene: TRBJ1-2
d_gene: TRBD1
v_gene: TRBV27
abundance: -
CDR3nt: TGTGCCAGCAGTTCTGGGACAGGGGGACTTGGCTACACCTTC
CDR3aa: CASSSGTGGLGYTF

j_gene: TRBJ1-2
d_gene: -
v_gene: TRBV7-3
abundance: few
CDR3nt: TGTGCCAGCAGCTTAAGTCAGGGTACGGGCTACACCTTC
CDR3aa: CASSLSQGTGYTF

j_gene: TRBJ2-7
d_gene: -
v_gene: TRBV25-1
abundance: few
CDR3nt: TGTGCCAGCAGTAAAACAGGCCTGGGGGAGCAGTACTTC
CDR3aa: CASSKTGLGEQYF

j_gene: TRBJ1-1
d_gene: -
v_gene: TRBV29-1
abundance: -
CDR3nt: TGCAGCGTTGAAATGGACACGGGGGCGAACACTGAAGCTTTCTTT
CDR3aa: CSVEMDTGANTEAFF